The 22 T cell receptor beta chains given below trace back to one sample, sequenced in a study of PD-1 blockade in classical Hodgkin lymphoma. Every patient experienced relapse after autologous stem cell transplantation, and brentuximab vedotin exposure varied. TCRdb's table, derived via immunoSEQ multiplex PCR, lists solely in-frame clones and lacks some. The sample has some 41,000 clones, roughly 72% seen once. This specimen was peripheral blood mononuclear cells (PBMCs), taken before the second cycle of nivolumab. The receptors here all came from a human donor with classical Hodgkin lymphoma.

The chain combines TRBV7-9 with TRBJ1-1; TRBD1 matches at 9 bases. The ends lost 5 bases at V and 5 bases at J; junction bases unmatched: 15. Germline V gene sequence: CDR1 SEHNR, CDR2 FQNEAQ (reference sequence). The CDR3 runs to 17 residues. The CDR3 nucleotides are TGTGCCAGCAGCCACTGGGGACAGGGCCAGCGGGAGACTGAAGCTTTCTTT. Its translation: CASSHWGQGQRETEAFF.

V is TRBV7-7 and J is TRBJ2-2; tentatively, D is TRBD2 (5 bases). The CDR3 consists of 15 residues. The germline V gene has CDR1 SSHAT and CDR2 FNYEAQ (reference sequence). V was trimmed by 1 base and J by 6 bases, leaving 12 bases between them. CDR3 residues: CASSLGASLAGELFF. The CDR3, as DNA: TGTGCCAGCAGCTTAGGCGCTAGCCTCGCCGGGGAGCTGTTTTTT.

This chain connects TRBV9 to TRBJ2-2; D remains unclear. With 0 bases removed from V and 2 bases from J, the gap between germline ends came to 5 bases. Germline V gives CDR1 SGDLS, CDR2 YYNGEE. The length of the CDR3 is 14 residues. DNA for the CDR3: TGTGCCAGCAGCGTAGCCCTTAACACCGGGGAGCTGTTTTTT. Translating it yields CASSVALNTGELFF.

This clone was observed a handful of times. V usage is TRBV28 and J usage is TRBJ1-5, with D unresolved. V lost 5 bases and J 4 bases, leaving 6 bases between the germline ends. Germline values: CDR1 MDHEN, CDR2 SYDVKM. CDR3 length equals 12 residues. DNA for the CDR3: TGTGCCAGCAGTCTAGGGAATCAGCCCCAGCATTTT. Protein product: CASSLGNQPQHF.

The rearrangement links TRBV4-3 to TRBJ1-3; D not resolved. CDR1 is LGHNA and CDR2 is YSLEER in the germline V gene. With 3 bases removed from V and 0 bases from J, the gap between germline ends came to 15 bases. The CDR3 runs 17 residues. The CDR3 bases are TGCGCCAGCAGCCAGTCAAGGGCTGCCCTCTCTGGAAACACCATATATTTT. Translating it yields CASSQSRAALSGNTIYF.

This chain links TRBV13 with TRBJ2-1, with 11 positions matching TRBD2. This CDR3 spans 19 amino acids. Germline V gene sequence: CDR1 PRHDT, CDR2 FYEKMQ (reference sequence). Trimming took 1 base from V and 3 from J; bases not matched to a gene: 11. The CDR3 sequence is CASSLVTSGSNPIYNEQFF. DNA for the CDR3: TGTGCCAGCAGCTTAGTAACTAGCGGGAGTAACCCCATCTACAATGAGCAGTTCTTC.

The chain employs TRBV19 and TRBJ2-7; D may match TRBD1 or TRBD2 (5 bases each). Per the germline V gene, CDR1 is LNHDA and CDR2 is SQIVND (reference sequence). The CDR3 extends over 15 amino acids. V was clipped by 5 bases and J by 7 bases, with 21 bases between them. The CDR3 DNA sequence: TGTGCCAGTAGTCTGCCTCAGGGCCTAGGCGGGGAGCAGTACTTC. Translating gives CASSLPQGLGGEQYF.

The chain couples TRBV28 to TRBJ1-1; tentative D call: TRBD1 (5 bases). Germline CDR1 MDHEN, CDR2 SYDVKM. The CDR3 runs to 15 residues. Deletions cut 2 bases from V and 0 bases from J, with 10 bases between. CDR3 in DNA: TGTGCCAGCAGTTTAGAGCAGGGATTGAACACTGAAGCTTTCTTT. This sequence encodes CASSLEQGLNTEAFF.

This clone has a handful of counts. The CDR3 is CASSPELEVLVEQYF. CDR3 coding DNA: TGTGCCAGCAGCCCGGAGTTGGAGGTCCTTGTCGAGCAGTACTTC. This rearrangement joins TRBV7-6 to TRBJ2-7; possible D gene TRBD2, 5 bases. CDR1 and CDR2 (germline): SGHVS, FNYEAQ. Trimming removed 5 bases from V and 6 bases from J, with 20 bases in between. This CDR3 comprises 15 residues. Together with reference TRBV7-6 and TRBJ2-7, the CDR3 gives the full variable domain: GAGVSQSPRYKVTKRGQDVALRCDPISGHVSLYWYRQALGQGPEFLTYFNYEAQQDKSGLPNDRFSAERPEGSISTLTIQRTEQRDSAMYRCASSPELEVLVEQYFGPGTRLTVT.

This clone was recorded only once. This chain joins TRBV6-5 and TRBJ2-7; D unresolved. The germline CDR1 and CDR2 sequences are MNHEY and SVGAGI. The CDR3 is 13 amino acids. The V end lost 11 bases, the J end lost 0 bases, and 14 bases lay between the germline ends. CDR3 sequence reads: CAAKNLDSYEQYF. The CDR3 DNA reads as TGTGCCGCAAAAAACCTGGACTCCTACGAGCAGTACTTC.

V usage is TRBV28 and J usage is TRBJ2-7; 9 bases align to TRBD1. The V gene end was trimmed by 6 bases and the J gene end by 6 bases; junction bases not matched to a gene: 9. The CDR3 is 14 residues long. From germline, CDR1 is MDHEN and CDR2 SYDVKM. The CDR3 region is CASSLTTGGGEQYF. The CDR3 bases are TGTGCCAGCAGCTTGACCACAGGGGGCGGCGAGCAGTACTTC.

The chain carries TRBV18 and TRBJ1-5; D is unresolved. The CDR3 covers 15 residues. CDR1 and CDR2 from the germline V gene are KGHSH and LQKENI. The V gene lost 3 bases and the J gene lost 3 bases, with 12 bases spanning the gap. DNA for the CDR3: TGTGCCAGCTCACCTGAGTCCACATCCAATCAGCCCCAGCATTTT. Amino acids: CASSPESTSNQPQHF.

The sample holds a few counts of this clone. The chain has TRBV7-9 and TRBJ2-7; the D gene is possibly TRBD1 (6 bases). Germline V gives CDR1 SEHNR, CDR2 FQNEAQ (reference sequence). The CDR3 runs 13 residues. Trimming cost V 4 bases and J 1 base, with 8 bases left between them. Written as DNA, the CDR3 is TGTGCCAGCAGCTCCGGACAGTCCTACGAGCAGTACTTC. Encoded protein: CASSSGQSYEQYF.

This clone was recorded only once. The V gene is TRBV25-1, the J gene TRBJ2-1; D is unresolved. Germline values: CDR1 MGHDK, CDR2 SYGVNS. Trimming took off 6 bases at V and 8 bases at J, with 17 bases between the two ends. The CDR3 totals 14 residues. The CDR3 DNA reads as TGTGCCAGCAGGGACCCCCCAGGTACGGATGAGCAGTTCTTC. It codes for CASRDPPGTDEQFF.

CDR3 bases: TGTGCCAGCAGTGATTTTAGCGGGGCGAACACCGGGGAGCTGTTTTTT. Translated: CASSDFSGANTGELFF. The gene calls are TRBV2 and TRBJ2-2; the match to TRBD2 covers 8 bases. V lost 3 bases and J lost 0; bases outside the gene matches: 3. In germline, CDR1 is SNHLY, CDR2 FYNNEI. CDR3 size: 16 residues.

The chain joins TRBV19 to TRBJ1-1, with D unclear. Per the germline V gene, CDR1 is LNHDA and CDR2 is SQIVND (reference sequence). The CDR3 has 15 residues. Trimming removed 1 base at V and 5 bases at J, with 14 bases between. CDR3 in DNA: TGTGCCAGTAGTATAGCGTCCGGGATGGGGACTGAAGCTTTCTTT. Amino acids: CASSIASGMGTEAFF. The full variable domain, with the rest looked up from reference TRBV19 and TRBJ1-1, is DGGITQSPKYLFRKEGQNVTLSCEQNLNHDAMYWYRQDPGQGLRLIYYSQIVNDFQKGDIAEGYSVSREKKESFPLTVTSAQKNPTAFYLCASSIASGMGTEAFFGQGTRLTVV.

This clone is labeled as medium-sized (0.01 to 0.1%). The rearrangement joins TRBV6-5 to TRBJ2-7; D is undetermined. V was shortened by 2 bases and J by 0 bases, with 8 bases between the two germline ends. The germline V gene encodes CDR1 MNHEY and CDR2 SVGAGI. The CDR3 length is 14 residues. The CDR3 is CASSYLSGSYEQYF. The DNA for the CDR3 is TGTGCCAGCAGTTACCTATCAGGCTCCTACGAGCAGTACTTC.

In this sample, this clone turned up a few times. The CDR3 nucleotides read TGCGCCAGCAGCCAAGAAGACAGAGGATGGACAGATACGCAGTATTTT. Encoded protein: CASSQEDRGWTDTQYF. This sequence joins TRBV4-3 and TRBJ2-3; tentative D call: TRBD1 (5 bases). CDR3 size: 16 residues. V lost 0 bases, J lost 3 bases, and 13 bases lay in between. Germline V gene data show CDR1 as LGHNA and CDR2 as YSLEER.

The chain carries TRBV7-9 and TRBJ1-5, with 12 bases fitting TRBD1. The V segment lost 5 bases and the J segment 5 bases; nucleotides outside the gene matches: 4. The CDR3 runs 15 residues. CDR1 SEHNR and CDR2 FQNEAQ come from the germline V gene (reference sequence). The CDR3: CASSQGQGAYQPQHF. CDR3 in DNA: TGTGCCAGCAGCCAGGGACAGGGGGCATATCAGCCCCAGCATTTT.

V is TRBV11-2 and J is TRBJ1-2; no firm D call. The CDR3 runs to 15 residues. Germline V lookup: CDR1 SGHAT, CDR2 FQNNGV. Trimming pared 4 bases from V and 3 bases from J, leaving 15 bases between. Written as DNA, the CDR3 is TGTGCCAGCAGCTCCCGGACTAGCGTAGACTATGGCTACACCTTC. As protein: CASSSRTSVDYGYTF.

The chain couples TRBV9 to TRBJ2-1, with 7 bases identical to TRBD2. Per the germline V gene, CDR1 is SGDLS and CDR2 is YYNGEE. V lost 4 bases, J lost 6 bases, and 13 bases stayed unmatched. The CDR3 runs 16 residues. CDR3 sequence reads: CASSLRLAAVSNEQFF. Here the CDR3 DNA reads TGTGCCAGCAGCTTGAGACTAGCCGCCGTATCCAATGAGCAGTTCTTC.

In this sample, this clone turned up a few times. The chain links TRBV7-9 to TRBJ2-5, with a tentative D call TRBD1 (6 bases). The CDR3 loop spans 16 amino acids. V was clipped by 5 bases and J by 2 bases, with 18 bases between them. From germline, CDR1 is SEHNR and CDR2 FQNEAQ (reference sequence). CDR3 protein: CASSPLRDTPQETQYF. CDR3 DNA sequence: TGTGCCAGCAGCCCCCTCCGGGACACTCCTCAAGAGACCCAGTACTTC.